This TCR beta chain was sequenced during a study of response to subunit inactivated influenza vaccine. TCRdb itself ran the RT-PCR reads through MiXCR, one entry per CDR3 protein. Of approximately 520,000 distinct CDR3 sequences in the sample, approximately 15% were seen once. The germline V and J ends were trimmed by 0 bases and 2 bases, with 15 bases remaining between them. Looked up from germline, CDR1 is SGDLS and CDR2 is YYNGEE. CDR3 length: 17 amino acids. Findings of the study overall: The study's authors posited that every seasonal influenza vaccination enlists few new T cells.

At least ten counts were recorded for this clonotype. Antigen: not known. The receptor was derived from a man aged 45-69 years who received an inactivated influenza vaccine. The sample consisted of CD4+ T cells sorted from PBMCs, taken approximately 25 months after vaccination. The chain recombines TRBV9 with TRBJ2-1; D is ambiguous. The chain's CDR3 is CASSVEGWGPPYNEQFF. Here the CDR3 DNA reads TGTGCCAGCAGCGTAGAAGGATGGGGTCCTCCCTACAATGAGCAGTTCTTC.